This paragraph covers one TCR beta chain sequence. Its antigen target is currently unknown. No much larger clone exists at a distance of one base, and base qualities are not known. CDR1 and CDR2 were assigned from the germline V gene (reference sequence) as SEHNR and FQNEAQ. Spanning cysteine to phenylalanine, the CDR3 consists of 16 amino acids. This entry keeps only the CDR3 DNA: 48 bases, framed from base 1. Cut back by 6 bases and 0 bases, the V and J ends lie 17 bases apart. TCRbeta CDR3 regions were amplified from genomic DNA using the immunoSEQ Assay, a bias-controlled multiplex PCR. Per the source publication's procedure: Nucleated cell counts per sample were estimated from amplification of reference gene primers within the assay. To quantify the absolute abundance of each unique TCRbeta CDR3 rearrangement, sequence reads were collapsed and filtered. Productive Simpson clonality was computed per sample as the square root of Simpson's diversity index over productive rearrangements. TCRdb obtained this table from immuneACCESS and retained in-frame rearrangements with V and J assigned. These tables miss some clones; where compared with another copy, unresolved V genes account for less than half of the shortfall, and the remainder is unexplained. V, J and clone size are those of that table, while D and trimming were read from the DNA. In all, the sample holds approximately 300,000 clones, and over 75% of those were seen once. 1% of the sample comes from the top ten.

This entry belongs to a study of blood T cell repertoires in COVID-19 (dated by TCRdb to about 2020). Looking at the study overall: Collaborator samples came from the United States, Italy and Spain and covered acute and convalescent phases of COVID-19. The material from the prospective study consisted of cDNA or gDNA derived from T cells, B-cell-depleted T cells, or PBMCs. Deeply sampled blood TCRbeta repertoires from subjects exposed to, actively infected with, or recovered from COVID-19 were included in the dataset. The repertoires were released in a freely available public database intended as a resource for research on the immune response to SARS-CoV-2. The samples were drawn from the first 160 participants of the ongoing ImmuneRACE study and from some 1,300 subjects provided by 6 global collaborators. Sample metadata almost always included a de-identified subject ID, COVID-19 status, age in years and sex. HLA class I and class II types, where available, came from metadata supplied by the sample provider rather than from assay-based typing.

Each collaborating institution followed its own protocols to collect whole blood in K2EDTA tubes. Collaborator samples were shipped for TCRbeta analysis as frozen whole blood, isolated PBMCs, or DNA extracted from either sample type. General conclusions and limits of the study: How much clinical and demographic metadata was included differed by source and by participant, and the metadata was provided uncurated.

The specimen was peripheral blood. The sequence links TRBV7-9 to TRBJ1-2; the D gene cannot be named for sure. This clonotype was obtained from a man aged 45-65 years with active or convalescent COVID-19. The nucleotides are TGTGCCAGCAGTTATGGAGACGAATTTTCTAACTATGGCTACACCTTC. It translates as CASSYGDEFSNYGYTF.